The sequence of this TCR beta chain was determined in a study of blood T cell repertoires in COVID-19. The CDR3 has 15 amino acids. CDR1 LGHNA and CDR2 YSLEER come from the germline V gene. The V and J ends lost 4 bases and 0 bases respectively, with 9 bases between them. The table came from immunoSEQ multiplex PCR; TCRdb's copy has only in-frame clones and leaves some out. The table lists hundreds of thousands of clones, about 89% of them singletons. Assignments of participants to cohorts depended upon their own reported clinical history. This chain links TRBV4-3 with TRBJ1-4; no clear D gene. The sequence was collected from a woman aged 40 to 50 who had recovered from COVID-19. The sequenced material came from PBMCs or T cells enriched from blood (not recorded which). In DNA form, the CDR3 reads TGCGCCAGCAGCCCCCTTGTCGCAACTAATGAAAAACTGTTTTTT. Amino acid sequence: CASSPLVATNEKLFF.